Below, 9 T cell receptor beta chains from the same sample are listed, as sequenced in a study of shared clonotypes between healthy human individuals. Repertoires were generated with immunoSEQ multiplex PCR, while TCRdb's copy carries only in-frame clones and drops some. This sample has about 710,000 clones; about three quarters occur once, and the top ten carry around 1.8%. The sample consisted of memory CD4+ T cells sorted from blood. Subset: CD45RA-negative fraction. The receptors derive from a woman aged 25 to 39 in good health.

The V gene is TRBV2, the J gene TRBJ1-5; D call uncertain. CDR3 length equals 14 residues. The germline V and J ends were trimmed by 1 base and 5 bases, with 9 bases remaining between them. Looked up from germline, CDR1 is SNHLY and CDR2 is FYNNEI. The CDR3 nucleotides are TGTGCCAGCAGTGAAGGAAGGGTGGATCAGCCCCAGCATTTT. Translating it yields CASSEGRVDQPQHF.

About this clone: At one boundary the junction diverges from the germline segment, which might be a read error. This sequence joins TRBV7-3 and TRBJ2-5, with TRBD1 identical over 7 bases. The germline gives CDR1 SGHTA, CDR2 FQGTGA. The CDR3 has 15 amino acids. This CDR3 reads CASSFRGGNQETQYF. CDR3 in DNA: TGTGCCAGCAGCTTTCGAGGGGGCAACCAGGAGACCCAGTACTTC. The whole variable domain, remainder taken from reference TRBV7-3 and TRBJ2-5, is GAGVSQTPSNKVTEKGKYVELRCDPISGHTALYWYRQSLGQGPEFLIYFQGTGAADDSGLPNDRFFAVRPEGSVSTLKIQRTERGDSAVYLCASSFRGGNQETQYFGPGTRLLVL.

V gene TRBV28 combines with J gene TRBJ1-4; TRBD1 matches at 9 bases. V lost 3 bases to trimming and J lost 8 bases; unmatched junction nucleotides: 13. The CDR3 spans 17 residues. Germline V gene sequence: CDR1 MDHEN, CDR2 SYDVKM. For the CDR3, the DNA is TGTGCCAGCAGTTTCAATCGCCGGGACAGGGCTAGAGAAAAACTGTTTTTT. It codes for CASSFNRRDRAREKLFF.

This clone has just a few counts. Other DNA sequences in the sample encode the same CDR3. The chain joins TRBV19 to TRBJ2-7, with D maybe TRBD1 (6 bases). CDR1 is LNHDA and CDR2 is SQIVND in the germline V gene (reference sequence). V gave up 2 bases and J gave up 0 bases, with 8 bases separating them. The CDR3 is made up of 14 amino acids. The CDR3 loop reads CASSISGASYEQYF. DNA of the CDR3: TGTGCCAGTAGTATATCAGGGGCCTCCTACGAGCAGTACTTC.

The gene calls are TRBV7-3 and TRBJ2-2; no clear D. V shed 3 bases and J shed 3 bases, with 5 bases lying between them. CDR3 length: 13 residues. The germline CDR1 and CDR2 sequences are SGHTA and FQGTGA. In DNA form, the CDR3 reads TGTGCCAGCAGCTTTATGGACACCGGGGAGCTGTTTTTT. It encodes CASSFMDTGELFF. The full variable domain, in which reference TRBV7-3 and TRBJ2-2 provide the parts outside the CDR3, is GAGVSQTPSNKVTEKGKYVELRCDPISGHTALYWYRQSLGQGPEFLIYFQGTGAADDSGLPNDRFFAVRPEGSVSTLKIQRTERGDSAVYLCASSFMDTGELFFGEGSRLTVL.

The chain employs TRBV4-1 and TRBJ1-3, with D perhaps TRBD1 (5 bases). V lost 3 bases to trimming and J lost 5 bases, with 17 bases between them. The CDR3 sequence is 16 residues long. CDR1 is MGHRA and CDR2 is YSYEKL in the germline V gene. CDR3 bases: TGCGCCAGCAGCCACCCCGCGAGGGGACGACGAAACACCATATATTTT. This encodes CASSHPARGRRNTIYF.

The CDR3 region is CASSESTGLAVDEQYF. The DNA of the CDR3 is TGCGCCAGCAGTGAGTCGACGGGACTAGCGGTTGACGAGCAGTACTTC. V and J are TRBV10-1 and TRBJ2-7; 11 bases align to TRBD2. The length of the CDR3 is 16 residues. CDR1 is WNHNN and CDR2 is SYGVQD in the germline V gene (reference sequence). The J segment lost 5 bases and the V segment lost 0 bases, leaving 6 bases of the junction unmatched.

The chain links TRBV5-1 to TRBJ2-3; TRBD1 agrees at 9 bases. The CDR3 runs 15 residues. The germline gives CDR1 SGHRS, CDR2 YFSETQ. The V gene end was trimmed by 3 bases and the J gene end by 4 bases; junction bases not matched to a gene: 6. The CDR3 is CASSWGQGEPDTQYF. The DNA for the CDR3 is TGCGCCAGCAGCTGGGGACAGGGCGAGCCAGATACGCAGTATTTT. The variable domain in full, completed from reference TRBV5-1 and TRBJ2-3, reads KAGVTQTPRYLIKTRGQQVTLSCSPISGHRSVSWYQQTPGQGLQFLFEYFSETQRNKGNFPGRFSGRQFSNSRSEMNVSTLELGDSALYLCASSWGQGEPDTQYFGPGTRLTVL.

The chain uses TRBV27 and TRBJ2-7, with 7 bases matching TRBD2. Trimming took 8 bases from V and 4 from J; bases not matched to a gene: 14. CDR1 is MNHEY and CDR2 is SMNVEV in the germline V gene (reference sequence). The CDR3 covers 15 residues. CDR3 nucleotides: TGTGCCAGCGGATTCCCATGGCGGGAGAGGTACGAGCAGTACTTC. This sequence encodes CASGFPWRERYEQYF.